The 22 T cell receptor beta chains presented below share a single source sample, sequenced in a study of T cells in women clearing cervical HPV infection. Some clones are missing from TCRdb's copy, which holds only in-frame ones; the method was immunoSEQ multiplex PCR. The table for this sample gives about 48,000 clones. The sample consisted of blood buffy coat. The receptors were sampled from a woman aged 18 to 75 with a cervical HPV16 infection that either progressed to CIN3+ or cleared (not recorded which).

Partial CDR3 DNA: TGTGCCAGCACCGAATGGGCGGGGGCCTACAATGAG. This translates into CASTEWAGAYNE. The full CDR3 protein reads CASTEWAGAYNEQFF. The genes are TRBV6-2 or TRBV6-3 and TRBJ2-1; 7 positions agree with TRBD2. Read coverage stops 3 residues before the CDR3 terminus; the germline J gene supplies the remainder. From germline, CDR1 is MNHEY and CDR2 SVGEGT. Trimming took 7 bases from V and 2 from J; bases not matched to a gene: 8. The CDR3 is 15 residues long.

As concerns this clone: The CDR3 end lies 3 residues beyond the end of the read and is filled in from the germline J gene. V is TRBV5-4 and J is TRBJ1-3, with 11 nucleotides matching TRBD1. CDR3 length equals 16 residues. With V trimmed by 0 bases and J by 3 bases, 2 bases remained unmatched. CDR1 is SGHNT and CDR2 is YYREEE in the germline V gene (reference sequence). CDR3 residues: CASSLVGQGVGNTIYF. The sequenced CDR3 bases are TGTGCCAGCAGCTTGGTGGGACAGGGGGTTGGAAACACC. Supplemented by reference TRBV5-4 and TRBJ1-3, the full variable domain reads ETGVTQSPTHLIKTRGQQVTLRCSSQSGHNTVSWYQQALGQGPQFIFQYYREEENGRGNFPPRFSGLQFPNYSSELNVNALELDDSALYLCASSLVGQGVGNTIYFGEGSWLTVV.

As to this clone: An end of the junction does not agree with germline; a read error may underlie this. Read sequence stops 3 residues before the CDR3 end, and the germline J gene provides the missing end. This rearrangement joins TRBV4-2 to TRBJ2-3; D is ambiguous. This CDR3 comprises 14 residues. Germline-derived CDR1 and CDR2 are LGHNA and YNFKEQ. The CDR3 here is CASSQELRRDTQYF. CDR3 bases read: TGCGCCAGCAGCCAAGAACTCAGGCGAGATACG.

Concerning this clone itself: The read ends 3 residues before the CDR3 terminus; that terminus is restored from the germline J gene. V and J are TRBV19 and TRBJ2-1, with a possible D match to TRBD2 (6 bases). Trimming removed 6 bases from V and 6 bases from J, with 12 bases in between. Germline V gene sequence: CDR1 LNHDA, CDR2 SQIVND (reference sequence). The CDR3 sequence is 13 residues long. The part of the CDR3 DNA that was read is TGTGCCAGTAGCCGAGCGGGCTTCAATGAG. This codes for CASSRAGFNE. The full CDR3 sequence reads CASSRAGFNEQFF.

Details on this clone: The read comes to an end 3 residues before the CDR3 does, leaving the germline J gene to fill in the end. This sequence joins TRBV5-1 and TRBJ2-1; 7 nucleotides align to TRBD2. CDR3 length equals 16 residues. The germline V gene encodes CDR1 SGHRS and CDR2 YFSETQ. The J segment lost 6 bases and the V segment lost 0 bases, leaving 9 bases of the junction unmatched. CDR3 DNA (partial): TGCGCCAGCAGCTTGGGGGGGGGAGGGCCCTTCAATGAG. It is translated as CASSLGGGGPFNE. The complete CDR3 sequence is CASSLGGGGPFNEQFF.

The CDR3 spells CASSFTGSYEQYF. Partial CDR3 DNA: TGTGCCAGCAGTTTTACAGGGAGCTACGAG. V is TRBV12-3 or TRBV12-4 and J is TRBJ2-7; D might be TRBD1 (6 bases). From the germline J gene comes the end of the CDR3, since the read stops 3 residues before it. V was trimmed by 3 bases and J by 3 bases, leaving 9 bases between them. The CDR3 sequence is 13 residues long.

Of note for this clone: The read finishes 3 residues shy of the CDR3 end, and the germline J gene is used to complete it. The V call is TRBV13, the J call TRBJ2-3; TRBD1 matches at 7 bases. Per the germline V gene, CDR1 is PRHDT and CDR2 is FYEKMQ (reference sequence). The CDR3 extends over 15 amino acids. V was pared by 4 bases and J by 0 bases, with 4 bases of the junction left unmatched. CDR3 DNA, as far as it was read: TGTGCCAGCAGCTCCTCCAGGGGGAGCACAGATACG. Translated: CASSSSRGSTDT. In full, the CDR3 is CASSSSRGSTDTQYF.

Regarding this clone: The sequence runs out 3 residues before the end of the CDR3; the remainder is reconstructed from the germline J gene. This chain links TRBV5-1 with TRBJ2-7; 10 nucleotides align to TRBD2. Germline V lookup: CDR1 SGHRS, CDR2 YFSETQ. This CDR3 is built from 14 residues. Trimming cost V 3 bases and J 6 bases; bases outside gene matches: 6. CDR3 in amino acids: CASSWASGSGEQYF. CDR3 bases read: TGCGCCAGCAGCTGGGCTAGCGGGAGTGGCGAG.

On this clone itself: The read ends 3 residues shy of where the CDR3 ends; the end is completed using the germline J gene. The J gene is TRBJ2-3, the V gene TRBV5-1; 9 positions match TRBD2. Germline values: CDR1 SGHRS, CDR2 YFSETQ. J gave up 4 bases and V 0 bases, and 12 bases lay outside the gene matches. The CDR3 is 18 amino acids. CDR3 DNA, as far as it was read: TGCGCCAGCAGCTTGGCCCCCCATAGCGGGAGTTTTGCAGATACG. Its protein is CASSLAPHSGSFADT. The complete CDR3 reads CASSLAPHSGSFADTQYF.

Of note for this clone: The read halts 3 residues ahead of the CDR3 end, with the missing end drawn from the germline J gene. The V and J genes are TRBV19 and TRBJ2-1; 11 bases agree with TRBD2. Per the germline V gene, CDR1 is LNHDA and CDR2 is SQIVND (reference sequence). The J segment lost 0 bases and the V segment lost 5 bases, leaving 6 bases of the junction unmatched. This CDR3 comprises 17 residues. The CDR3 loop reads CASSWASGRSSYNEQFF. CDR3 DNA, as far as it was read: TGTGCCAGTAGTTGGGCTAGCGGGAGGAGCTCCTACAATGAG.

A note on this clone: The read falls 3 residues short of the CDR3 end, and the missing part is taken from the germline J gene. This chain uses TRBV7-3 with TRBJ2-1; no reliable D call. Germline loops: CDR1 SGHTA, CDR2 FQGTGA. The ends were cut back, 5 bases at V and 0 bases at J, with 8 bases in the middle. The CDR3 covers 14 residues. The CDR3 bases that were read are TGTGCCAGCAGCCAGGCCAGCTCCTACAATGAG. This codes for CASSQASSYNE. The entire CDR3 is CASSQASSYNEQFF.

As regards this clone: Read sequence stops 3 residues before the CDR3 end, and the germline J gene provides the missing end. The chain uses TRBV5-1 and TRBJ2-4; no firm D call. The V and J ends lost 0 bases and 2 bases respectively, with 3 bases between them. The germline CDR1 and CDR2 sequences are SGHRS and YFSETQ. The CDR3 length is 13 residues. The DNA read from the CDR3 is TGCGCCAGCAGCTTGGATACCAAAAACATT. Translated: CASSLDTKNI. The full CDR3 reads CASSLDTKNIQYF.

The sequenced part of the CDR3 DNA is TGTGCCAGCAGCCGGGGGGGTAACAATGAG. Residues: CASSRGGNNE. The complete CDR3 reads CASSRGGNNEQFF. This chain joins TRBV7-3 and TRBJ2-1, with TRBD2 identical over 8 bases. Read data end 3 residues before the CDR3 end; the end is taken from the germline J gene. Germline assignment: CDR1 SGHTA and CDR2 FQGTGA. The CDR3 contains 13 residues. With V trimmed by 5 bases and J by 5 bases, 2 bases remained unmatched.

The sequenced part of the CDR3 DNA is TGTGCCAGCAGCTTACAGGGGTTCCACACTGAA. It translates to CASSLQGFHTE. The entire CDR3 sequence reads CASSLQGFHTEAFF. The genes are TRBV5-4 and TRBJ1-1, with TRBD1 matching 7 bases. The read gets to within 3 residues of the CDR3 end, and the germline J gene fills in the rest. The CDR3 is 14 amino acids. Germline assignment: CDR1 SGHNT and CDR2 YYREEE (reference sequence). V shed 2 bases, J shed 3 bases, and the junction held 4 bases outside the gene matches.

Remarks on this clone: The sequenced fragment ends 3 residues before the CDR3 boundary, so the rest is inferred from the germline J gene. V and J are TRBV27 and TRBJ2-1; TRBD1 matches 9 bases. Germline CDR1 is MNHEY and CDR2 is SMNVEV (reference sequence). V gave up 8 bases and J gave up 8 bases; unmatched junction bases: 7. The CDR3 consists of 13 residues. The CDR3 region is CASSPGQGYEQFF. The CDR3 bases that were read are TGTGCCAGCTCCCCGGGACAGGGCTATGAG.

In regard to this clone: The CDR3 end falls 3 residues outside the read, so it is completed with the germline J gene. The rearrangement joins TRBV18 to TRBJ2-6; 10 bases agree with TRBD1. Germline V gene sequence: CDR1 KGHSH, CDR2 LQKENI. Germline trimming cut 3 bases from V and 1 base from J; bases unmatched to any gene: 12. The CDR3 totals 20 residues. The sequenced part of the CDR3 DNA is TGTGCCAGCTCACCTAGTACCGGGACAGGGGTTGCGTCTGGGGCCAACGTC. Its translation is CASSPSTGTGVASGANV. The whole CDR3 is CASSPSTGTGVASGANVLTF. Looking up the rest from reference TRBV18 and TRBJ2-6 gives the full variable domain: NAGVMQNPRHLVRRRGQEARLRCSPMKGHSHVYWYRQLPEEGLKFMVYLQKENIIDESGMPKERFSAEFPKEGPSILRIQQVVRGDSAAYFCASSPSTGTGVASGANVLTFGAGSRLTVL.

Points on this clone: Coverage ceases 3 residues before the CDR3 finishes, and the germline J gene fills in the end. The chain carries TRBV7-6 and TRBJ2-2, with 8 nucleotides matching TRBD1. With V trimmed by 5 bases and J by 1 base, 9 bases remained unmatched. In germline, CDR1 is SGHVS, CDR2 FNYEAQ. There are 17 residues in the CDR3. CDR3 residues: CASSRTAGTGNTGELFF. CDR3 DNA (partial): TGTGCCAGCAGCAGAACGGCCGGGACAGGGAACACCGGGGAG.

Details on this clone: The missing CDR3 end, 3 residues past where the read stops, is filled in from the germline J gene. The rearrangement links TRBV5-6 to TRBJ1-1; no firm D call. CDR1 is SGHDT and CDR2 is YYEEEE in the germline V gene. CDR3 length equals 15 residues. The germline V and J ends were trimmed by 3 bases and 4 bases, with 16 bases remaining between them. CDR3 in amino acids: CASSWSGEWTTEAFF. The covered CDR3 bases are TGTGCCAGCAGCTGGAGCGGTGAGTGGACCACTGAA.

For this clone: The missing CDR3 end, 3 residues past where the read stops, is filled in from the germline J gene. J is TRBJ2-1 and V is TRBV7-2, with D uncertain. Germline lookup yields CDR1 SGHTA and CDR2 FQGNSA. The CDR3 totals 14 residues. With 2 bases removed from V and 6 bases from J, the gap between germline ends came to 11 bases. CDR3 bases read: TGTGCCAGCAGCTTACAGCGCTCCCTCAATGAG. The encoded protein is CASSLQRSLNE. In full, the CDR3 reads CASSLQRSLNEQFF.

CDR3 protein: CASTTAGNEKLFF. The DNA read from the CDR3 is TGCGCCAGCACGACGGCAGGGAATGAAAAA. The chain combines TRBV5-1 with TRBJ1-4; D perhaps matches TRBD1 (5 bases). The CDR3 end falls 3 residues outside the read, so it is completed with the germline J gene. V was pared by 6 bases and J by 5 bases, with 11 bases between. The CDR3 contains 13 residues. The germline V gene has CDR1 SGHRS and CDR2 YFSETQ.

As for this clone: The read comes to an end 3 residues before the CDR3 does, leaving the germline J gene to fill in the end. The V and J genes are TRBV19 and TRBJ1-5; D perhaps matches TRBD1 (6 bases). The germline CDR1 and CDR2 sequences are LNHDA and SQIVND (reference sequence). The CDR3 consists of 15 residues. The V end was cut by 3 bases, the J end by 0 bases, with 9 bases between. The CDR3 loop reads CASSIGQSSNQPQHF. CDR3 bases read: TGTGCCAGTAGTATCGGACAGAGTAGCAATCAGCCC. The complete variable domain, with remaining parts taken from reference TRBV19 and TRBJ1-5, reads DGGITQSPKYLFRKEGQNVTLSCEQNLNHDAMYWYRQDPGQGLRLIYYSQIVNDFQKGDIAEGYSVSREKKESFPLTVTSAQKNPTAFYLCASSIGQSSNQPQHFGDGTRLSIL.

The DNA read from the CDR3 is TGTGCCAGCAGGAAAGCGGGGGTCTACGAG. Amino acid sequence: CASRKAGVYE. The whole CDR3 sequence is CASRKAGVYEQYF. This chain links TRBV12-3 or TRBV12-4 with TRBJ2-7; 8 nucleotides line up with TRBD2. The read ends 3 residues early relative to the CDR3; the germline J gene fills the gap. This CDR3 contains 13 residues. Trimming took 6 bases from V and 3 from J; bases not matched to a gene: 4.